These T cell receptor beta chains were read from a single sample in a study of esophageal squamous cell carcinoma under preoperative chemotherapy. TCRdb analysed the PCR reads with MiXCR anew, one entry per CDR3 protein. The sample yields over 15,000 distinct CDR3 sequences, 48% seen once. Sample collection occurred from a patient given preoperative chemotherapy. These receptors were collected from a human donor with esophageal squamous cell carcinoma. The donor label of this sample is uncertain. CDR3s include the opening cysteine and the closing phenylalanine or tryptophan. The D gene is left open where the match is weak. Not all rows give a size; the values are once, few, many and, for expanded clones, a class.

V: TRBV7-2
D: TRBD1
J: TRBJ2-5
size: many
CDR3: CASSLAWDRVGGQYF
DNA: TGTGCCAGCAGCTTAGCATGGGACAGGGTCGGGGGGCAGTACTTC

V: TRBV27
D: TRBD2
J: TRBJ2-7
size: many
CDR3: CASSPGLAGVSSYEQYF
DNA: TGTGCCAGCAGTCCAGGACTAGCGGGCGTGAGCTCCTACGAGCAGTACTTC

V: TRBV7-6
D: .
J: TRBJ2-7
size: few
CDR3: CASSPADGNEQYF
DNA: TGTGCCAGCAGCCCTGCGGACGGGAACGAGCAGTACTTC

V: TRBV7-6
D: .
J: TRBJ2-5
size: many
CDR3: CASSFQETQYF
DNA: TGTGCCAGCAGCTTCCAAGAGACCCAGTACTTC

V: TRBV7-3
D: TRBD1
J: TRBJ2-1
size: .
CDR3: CASSRGTGSNEQFF
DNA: TGTGCCAGCAGCAGGGGGACAGGTAGCAATGAGCAGTTCTTC

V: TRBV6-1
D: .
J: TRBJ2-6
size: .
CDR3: CASSVEGSSGANVLTF
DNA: TGTGCCAGCAGTGTTGAGGGGAGCTCTGGGGCCAACGTCCTGACTTTC

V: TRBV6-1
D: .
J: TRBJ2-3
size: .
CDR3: CASKAVPTEEQYF
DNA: TGTGCCAGCAAGGCTGTTCCCACAGAGGAGCAGTATTTT

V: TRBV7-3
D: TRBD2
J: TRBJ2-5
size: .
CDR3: CASSLTSGGDDEQYF
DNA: TGTGCCAGCAGCTTAACTAGCGGGGGGGACGATGAGCAGTACTTC

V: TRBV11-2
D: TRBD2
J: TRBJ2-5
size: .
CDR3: CASSLDWLLAERPQYF
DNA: TGTGCCAGCAGCTTAGATTGGTTACTAGCGGAGAGACCCCAGTACTTC

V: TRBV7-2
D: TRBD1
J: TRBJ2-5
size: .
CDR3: CASGGRQGGGKDTQYF
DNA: TGTGCCAGCGGGGGGCGACAGGGGGGGGGCAAAGATACGCAGTACTTC

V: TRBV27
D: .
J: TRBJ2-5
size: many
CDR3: CASSSPGVRVQYF
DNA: TGTGCCAGCAGTTCCCCGGGAGTTCGAGTGCAGTACTTC

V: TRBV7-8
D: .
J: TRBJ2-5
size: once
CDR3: CATGRGARDHETQYF
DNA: TGTGCCACGGGCCGAGGGGCCCGTGACCACGAGACGCAGTACTTC

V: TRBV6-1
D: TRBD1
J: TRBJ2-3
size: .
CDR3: CASSEGTGDTDTQYF
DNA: TGTGCCAGCAGTGAAGGGACAGGGGACACAGATACGCAGTATTTT

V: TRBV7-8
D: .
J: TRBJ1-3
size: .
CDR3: CASSLNSGNTIYF
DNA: TGTGCCAGCAGCTTAAACAGTGGAAACACCATATATTTT

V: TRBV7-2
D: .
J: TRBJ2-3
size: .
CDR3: CASSLDGRGYTQYF
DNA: TGTGCCAGCAGCTTAGACGGGCGGGGATATACGCAGTATTTT

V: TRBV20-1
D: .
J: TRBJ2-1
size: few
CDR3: CSAMASLTYNEQFF
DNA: TGCAGTGCTATGGCTTCGTTGACCTACAATGAGCAGTTCTTC

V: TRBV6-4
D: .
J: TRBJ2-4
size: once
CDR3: CASIDSVDSDTQYF
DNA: TGTGCCAGCATTGACTCGGTTGACTCGGACACTCAGTACTTC

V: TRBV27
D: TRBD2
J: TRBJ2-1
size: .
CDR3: CASKRGRSNEQFF
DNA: TGTGCCAGCAAGCGGGGACGGAGCAATGAGCAGTTCTTC